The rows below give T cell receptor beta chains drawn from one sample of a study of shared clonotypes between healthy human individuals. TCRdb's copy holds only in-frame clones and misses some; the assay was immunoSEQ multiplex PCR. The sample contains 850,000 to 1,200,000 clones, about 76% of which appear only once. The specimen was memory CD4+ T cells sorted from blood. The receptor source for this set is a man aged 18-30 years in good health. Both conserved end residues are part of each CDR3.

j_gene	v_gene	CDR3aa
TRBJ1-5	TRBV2	CASSGTANSNQPQHF
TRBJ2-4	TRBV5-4	CASSLRVGGAAKNIQYF
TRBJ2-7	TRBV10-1	CASSEAGTSSYEQYF
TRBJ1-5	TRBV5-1	CASSPGTGASNQPQHF
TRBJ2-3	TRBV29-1	CSAISIDTQYF
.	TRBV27	CASHTLGSDEQYF
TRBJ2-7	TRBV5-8	CASSQTAAGGLAYEQYF
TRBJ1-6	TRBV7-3	CASSIMMNSPLHF
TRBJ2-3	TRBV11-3	CASIETDTDTQYF
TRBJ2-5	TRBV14	CASSYGGDQETQYF
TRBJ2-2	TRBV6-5	CATQGWTGELFF
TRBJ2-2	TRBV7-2	CASSPGITGELFF
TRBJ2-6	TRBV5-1	CASSAGGGANVLTF
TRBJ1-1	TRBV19	CASSIGQVGSAEAFF
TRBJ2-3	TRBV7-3	CASSLSMGRDTQYF
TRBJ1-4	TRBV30	CASRDFANEKLFF
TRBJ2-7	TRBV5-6	CASKNNYEQYF
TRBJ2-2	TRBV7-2	CASRHGPGELFF
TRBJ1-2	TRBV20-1	CSAHDNYGYTF
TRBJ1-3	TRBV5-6	CASSPDRGASGNTIYF
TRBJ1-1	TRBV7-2	CASSLVRSNTEAFF
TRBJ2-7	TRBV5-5	CASSLVPLGEQYF
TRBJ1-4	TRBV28	CASSSGGKGEKLFF
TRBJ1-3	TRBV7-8	CASSLRTASGNTIYF
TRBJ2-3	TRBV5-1	CASSMGLAGGPSTDTQYF
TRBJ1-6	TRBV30	CAWSGVGNSPLHF
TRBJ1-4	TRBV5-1	CASTRTGDNEKLFF
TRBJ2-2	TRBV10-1	CASSAGSNTGELFF
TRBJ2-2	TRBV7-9	CASSFRTDGELFF
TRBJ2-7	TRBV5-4	CASSLEGARRDEQYF
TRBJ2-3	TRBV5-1	CASSLAGPLADTQYF
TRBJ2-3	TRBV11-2	CASSLRTGPDTQYF
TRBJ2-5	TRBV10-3	CAISETPGGRWQTQYF
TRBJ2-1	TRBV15	CATSRGNEQFF
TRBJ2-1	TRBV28	CASRARGGVTDEQFF
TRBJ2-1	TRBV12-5	CASGATPSSYNEQFF
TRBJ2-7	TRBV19	CASNLGTGGIDEQYF
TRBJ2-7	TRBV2	CASSRQGGYEQYF
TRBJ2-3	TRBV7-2	CASSLGLAGGTSTDTQYF
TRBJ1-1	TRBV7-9	CASSFRPGTGGRTEAFF
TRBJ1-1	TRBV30	CAWSRGEGAFF
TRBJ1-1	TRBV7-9	CASSPKTATEAFF
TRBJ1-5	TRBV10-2	CASSESLASRQPQHF
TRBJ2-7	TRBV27	CASSLDDSTGQYF
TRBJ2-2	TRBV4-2	CASSQDLTSGVTGELFF
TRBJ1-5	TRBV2	CASSAGNSNQPQHF
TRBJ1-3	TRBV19	CGTSSTGNTIYF
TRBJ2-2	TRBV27	CASTSSGTGSTGELFF
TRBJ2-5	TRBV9	CASSRGLDWSQETQYF
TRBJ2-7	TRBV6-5	CASSLPQAGGVYEQYF
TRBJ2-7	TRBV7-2	CASSSPSGEQYF
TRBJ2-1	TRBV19	CASSRREGLFNEQFF
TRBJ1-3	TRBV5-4	CASSAPGPVSGNTIYF